The present entry profiles one TCR beta chain with its context. Its target is unknown. This specimen includes other DNA sequences encoding the same CDR3. These data come from a study of shared clonotypes between healthy human individuals. Study results and caveats: How much donors shared clonotypes was expected to be affected by sequencing depth.

Some 30,000 T cell genomes, or around 180 ng DNA, went into the sorted-subset replicate PCRs. Authors' data handling: In the immunoSEQ data, sequences were junction-only and lacked quality scores, so filtering differed. This table comes from immunoSEQ multiplex PCR, and its TCRdb copy is limited to in-frame clones, with some not included. D and trimming come from the DNA, and the V and J calls and clone size come from that table. This repertoire shows 2,100,000 or so clones, 95% found once; its top ten account for 0.1% to 0.15%. The CDR3 has 14 amino acids. Trimming shortened V by 0 bases and J by 2 bases, and 5 bases separated the two germline ends. Germline V gives CDR1 SGHRS, CDR2 YFSETQ.

The sample taken for sequencing was naive CD4+ T cells sorted from blood. Subset here: CD45RA+ positively selected. The clonotype comes from a man younger than 35 in good health. This rearrangement joins TRBV5-1 to TRBJ1-4, with D hard to call. For the CDR3, the DNA is TGCGCCAGCAGCTTGGGTGGGACTAATGAAAAACTGTTTTTT. Protein: CASSLGGTNEKLFF. Full variable domain (remainder filled in from reference TRBV5-1 and TRBJ1-4): KAGVTQTPRYLIKTRGQQVTLSCSPISGHRSVSWYQQTPGQGLQFLFEYFSETQRNKGNFPGRFSGRQFSNSRSEMNVSTLELGDSALYLCASSLGGTNEKLFFGSGTQLSVL.